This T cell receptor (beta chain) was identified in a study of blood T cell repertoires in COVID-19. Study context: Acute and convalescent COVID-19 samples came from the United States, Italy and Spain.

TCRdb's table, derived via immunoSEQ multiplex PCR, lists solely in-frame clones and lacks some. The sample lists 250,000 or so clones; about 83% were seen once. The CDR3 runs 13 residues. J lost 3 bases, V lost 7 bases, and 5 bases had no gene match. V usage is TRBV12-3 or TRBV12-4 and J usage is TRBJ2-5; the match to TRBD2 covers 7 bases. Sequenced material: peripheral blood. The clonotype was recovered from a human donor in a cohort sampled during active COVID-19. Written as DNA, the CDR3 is TGTGCCAGCACCATGAGCGGGGAAGAGACCCAGTACTTC. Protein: CASTMSGEETQYF.